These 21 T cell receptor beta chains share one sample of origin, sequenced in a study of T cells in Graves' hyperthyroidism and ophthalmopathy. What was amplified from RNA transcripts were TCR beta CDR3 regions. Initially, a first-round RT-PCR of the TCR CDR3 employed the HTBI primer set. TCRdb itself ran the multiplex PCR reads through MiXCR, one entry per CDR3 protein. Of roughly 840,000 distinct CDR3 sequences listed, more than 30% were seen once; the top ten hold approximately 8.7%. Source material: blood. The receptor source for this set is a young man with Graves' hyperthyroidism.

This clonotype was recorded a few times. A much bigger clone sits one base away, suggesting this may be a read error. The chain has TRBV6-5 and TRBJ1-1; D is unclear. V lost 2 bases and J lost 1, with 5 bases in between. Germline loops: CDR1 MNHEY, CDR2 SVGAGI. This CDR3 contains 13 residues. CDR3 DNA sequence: TGTGCCAGCAGTTACGACGAGAACACTGAAGCTTTCTTT. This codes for CASSYDENTEAFF.

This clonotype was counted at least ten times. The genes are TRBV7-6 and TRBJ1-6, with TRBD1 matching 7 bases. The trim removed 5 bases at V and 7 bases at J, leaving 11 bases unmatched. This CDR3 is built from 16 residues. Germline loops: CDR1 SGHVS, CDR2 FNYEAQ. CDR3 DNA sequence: TGTGCCAGCAGCACCACCACCGGGACAGCGAATTCACCCCTCCACTTT. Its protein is CASSTTTGTANSPLHF.

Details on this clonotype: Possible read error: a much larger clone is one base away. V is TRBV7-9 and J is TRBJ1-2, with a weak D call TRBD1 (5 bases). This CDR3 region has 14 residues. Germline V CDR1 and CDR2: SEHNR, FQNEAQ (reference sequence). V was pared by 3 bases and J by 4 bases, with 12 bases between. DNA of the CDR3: TGTGCCAGCAGCTTCACTTCACAGGCCTATGGCTACACCTTC. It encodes CASSFTSQAYGYTF.

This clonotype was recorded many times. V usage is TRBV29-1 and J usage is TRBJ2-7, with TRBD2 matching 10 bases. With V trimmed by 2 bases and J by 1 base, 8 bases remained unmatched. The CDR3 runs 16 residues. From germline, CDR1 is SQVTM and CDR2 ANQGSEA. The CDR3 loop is CSVETPRTSGSYEQYF. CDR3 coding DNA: TGCAGCGTTGAAACCCCTAGGACTAGCGGATCCTACGAGCAGTACTTC.

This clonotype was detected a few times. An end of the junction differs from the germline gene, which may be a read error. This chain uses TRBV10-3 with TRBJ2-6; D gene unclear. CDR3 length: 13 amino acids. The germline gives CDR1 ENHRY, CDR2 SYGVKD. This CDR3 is CASSEWSANVLTF. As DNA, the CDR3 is TGTGCCAGCAGTGAATGGTCGGCCAACGTCCTGACTTTC.

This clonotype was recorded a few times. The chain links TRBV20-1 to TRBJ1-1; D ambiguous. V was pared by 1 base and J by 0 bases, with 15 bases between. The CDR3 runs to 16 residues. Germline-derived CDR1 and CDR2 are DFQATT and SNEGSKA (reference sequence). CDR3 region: CSARVSGRLMNTEAFF. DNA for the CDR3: TGCAGTGCTAGAGTGAGTGGGCGGCTCATGAACACTGAAGCTTTCTTT.

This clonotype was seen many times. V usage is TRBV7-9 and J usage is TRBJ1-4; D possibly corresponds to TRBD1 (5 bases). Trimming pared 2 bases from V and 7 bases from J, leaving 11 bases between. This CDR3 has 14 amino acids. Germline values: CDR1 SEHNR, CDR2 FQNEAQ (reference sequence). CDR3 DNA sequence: TGTGCCAGCAGCTTATTCAGGGATGGTGAAAAACTGTTTTTT. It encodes CASSLFRDGEKLFF.

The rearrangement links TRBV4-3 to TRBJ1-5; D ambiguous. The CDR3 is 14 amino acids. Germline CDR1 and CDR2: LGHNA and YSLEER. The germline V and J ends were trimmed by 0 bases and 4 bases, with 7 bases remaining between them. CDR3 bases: TGCGCCAGCAGCCAAGAGATGGGGAATCAGCCCCAGCATTTT. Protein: CASSQEMGNQPQHF.

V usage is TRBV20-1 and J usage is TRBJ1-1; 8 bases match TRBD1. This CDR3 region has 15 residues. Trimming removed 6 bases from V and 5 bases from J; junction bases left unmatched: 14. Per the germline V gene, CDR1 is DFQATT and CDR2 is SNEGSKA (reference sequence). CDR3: CSANPTGGWCTEAFF. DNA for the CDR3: TGCAGTGCCAACCCAACAGGGGGGTGGTGTACTGAAGCTTTCTTT.

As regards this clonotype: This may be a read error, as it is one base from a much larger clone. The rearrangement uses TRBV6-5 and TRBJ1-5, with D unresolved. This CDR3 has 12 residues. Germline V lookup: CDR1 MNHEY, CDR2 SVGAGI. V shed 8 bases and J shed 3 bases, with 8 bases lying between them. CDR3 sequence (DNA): TGTGCCAGCGGACGGTTCAATCAGCCCCAGCATTTT. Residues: CASGRFNQPQHF.

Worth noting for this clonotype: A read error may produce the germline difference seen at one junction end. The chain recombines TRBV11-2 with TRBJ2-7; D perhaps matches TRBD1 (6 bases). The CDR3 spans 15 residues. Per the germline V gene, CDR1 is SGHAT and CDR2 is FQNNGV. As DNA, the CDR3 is TGCGCCAGCAGCCAAGATAGGGGGACGCCTTTTGAGCAGCACTTC. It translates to CASSQDRGTPFEQHF.

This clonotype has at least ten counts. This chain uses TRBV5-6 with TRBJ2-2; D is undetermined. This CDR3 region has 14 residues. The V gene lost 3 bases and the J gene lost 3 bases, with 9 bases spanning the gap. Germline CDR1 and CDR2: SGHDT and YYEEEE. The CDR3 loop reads CASSSLGDTGELFF. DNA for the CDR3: TGTGCCAGCAGCTCTTTAGGTGACACCGGGGAGCTGTTTTTT.

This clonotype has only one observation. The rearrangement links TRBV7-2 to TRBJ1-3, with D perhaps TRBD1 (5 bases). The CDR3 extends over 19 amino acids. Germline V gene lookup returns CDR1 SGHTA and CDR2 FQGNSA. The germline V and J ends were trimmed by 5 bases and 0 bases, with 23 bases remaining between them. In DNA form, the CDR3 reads TGTGCCAGCAGCCTAACACCCGTCCCAGGGCGTTACTCTGGAAACACCATATATTTT. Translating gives CASSLTPVPGRYSGNTIYF.

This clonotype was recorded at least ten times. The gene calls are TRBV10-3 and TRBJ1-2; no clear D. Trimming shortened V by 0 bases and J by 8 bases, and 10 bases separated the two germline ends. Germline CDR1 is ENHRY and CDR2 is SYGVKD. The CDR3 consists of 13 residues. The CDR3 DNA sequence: TGTGCCATCAGTGAGTCGACGGGGTTCGGCTACACCTTC. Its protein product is CAISESTGFGYTF.

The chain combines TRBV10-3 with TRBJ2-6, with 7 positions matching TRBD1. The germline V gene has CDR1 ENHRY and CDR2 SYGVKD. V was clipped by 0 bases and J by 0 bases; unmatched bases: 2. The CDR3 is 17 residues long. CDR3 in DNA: TGTGCCATCAGTGAGTCCCCAGGGGGCTCTGGGGCCAACGTCCTGACTTTC. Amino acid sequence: CAISESPGGSGANVLTF.

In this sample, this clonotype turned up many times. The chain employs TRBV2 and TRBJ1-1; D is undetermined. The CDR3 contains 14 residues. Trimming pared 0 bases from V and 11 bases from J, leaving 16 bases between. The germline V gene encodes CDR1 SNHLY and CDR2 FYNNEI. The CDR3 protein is CASSEALLGSQAFF. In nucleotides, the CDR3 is TGTGCCAGCAGTGAAGCGCTTCTGGGGAGTCAGGCTTTCTTT. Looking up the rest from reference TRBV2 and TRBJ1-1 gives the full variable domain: EPEVTQTPSHQVTQMGQEVILRCVPISNHLYFYWYRQILGQKVEFLVSFYNNEISEKSEIFDDQFSVERPDGSNFTLKIRSTKLEDSAMYFCASSEALLGSQAFFGQGTRLTVV.

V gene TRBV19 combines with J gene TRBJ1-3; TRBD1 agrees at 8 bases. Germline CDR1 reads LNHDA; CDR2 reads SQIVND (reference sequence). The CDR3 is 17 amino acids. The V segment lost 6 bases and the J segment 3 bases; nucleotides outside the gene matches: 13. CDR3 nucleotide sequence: TGTGCCAGTAGATCGACGACAGGGGTTTTGGGTGGAAACACCATATATTTT. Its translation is CASRSTTGVLGGNTIYF.

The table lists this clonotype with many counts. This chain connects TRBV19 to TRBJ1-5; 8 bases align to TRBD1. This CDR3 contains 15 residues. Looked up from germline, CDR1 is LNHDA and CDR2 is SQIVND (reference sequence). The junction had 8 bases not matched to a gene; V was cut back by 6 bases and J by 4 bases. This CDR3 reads CASRKGDRPNQPQHF. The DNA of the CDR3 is TGTGCCAGTAGGAAAGGGGACAGGCCGAATCAGCCCCAGCATTTT.

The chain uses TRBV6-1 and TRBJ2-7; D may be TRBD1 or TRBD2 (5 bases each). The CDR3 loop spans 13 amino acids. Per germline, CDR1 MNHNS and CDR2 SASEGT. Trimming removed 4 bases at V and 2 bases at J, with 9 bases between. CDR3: CASSVRDPYEQYF. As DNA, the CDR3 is TGTGCCAGCAGTGTCAGGGACCCCTACGAGCAGTACTTC.

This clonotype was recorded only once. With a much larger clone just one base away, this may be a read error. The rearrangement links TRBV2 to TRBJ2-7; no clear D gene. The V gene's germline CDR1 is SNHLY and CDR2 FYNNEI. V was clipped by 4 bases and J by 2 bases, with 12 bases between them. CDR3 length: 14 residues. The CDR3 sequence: CASSADGQAYEQYF. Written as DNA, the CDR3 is TGTGCCAGCAGTGCGGATGGGCAGGCCTACGAGCAGTACTTC.

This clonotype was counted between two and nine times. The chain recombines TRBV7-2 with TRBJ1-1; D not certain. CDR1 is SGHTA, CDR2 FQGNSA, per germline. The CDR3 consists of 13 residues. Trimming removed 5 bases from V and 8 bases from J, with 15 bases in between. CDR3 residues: CASSPLGPLEAFF. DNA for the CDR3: TGTGCCAGCAGCCCCCTCGGGCCCCTCGAAGCTTTCTTT.